This passage covers 24 T cell receptor beta chains from one sample sequenced in a study of cytomegalovirus exposure and HLA in healthy donors (dated by TCRdb to between 2016 and 2019). The library came from the immunoSEQ multiplex PCR assay. A mixture of 60 forward primers for TCR Vbeta segments and 13 reverse primers for TCR Jbeta segments was used in the multiplex PCR. TCRdb took over this immuneACCESS table, retaining in-frame rearrangements with V and J assigned. Such tables are incomplete; in checked studies, under half of the missing clones stem from an unresolved V gene, and the remainder is unexplained. Within this sample are under 70,000 clones, with roughly 71% of them counted one time only. The ten top clones hold approximately 30% of the sample. Specimen: PBMCs. The receptors shown here come from a man aged 35 to 55 in good health and CMV-seropositive.

The chain recombines TRBV6-5 with TRBJ1-6; possible D gene TRBD1, 6 bases. V lost 0 bases and J lost 5, with 8 bases in between. Germline V gene data show CDR1 as MNHEY and CDR2 as SVGAGI. The CDR3 sequence is 15 residues long. The DNA for the CDR3 is TGTGCCAGCAGTTACTCGGACAGAAATAATTCACCCCTCCACTTT. It codes for CASSYSDRNNSPLHF.

This clone has just a few counts. The CDR3 region is CASSLQQGRTGELFF. CDR3 sequence (DNA): TGTGCCAGCAGCTTACAACAGGGCAGAACCGGGGAGCTGTTTTTT. The genes are TRBV7-3 and TRBJ2-2; D is possibly TRBD1 (6 bases). CDR3 length: 15 residues. The germline V gene encodes CDR1 SGHTA and CDR2 FQGTGA. The V and J ends lost 2 bases and 5 bases respectively, with 12 bases between them.

The rearrangement links TRBV11-2 to TRBJ2-2, with 9 bases that match TRBD2. This CDR3 has 18 residues. V trimming: 1 base; J trimming: 4 bases; junction bases outside the gene matches: 10. CDR1 and CDR2 (germline): SGHAT, FQNNGV. This CDR3 is CASSLVGGGGAITGELFF. In DNA form, the CDR3 reads TGTGCCAGCAGCTTAGTTGGTGGCGGGGGGGCAATCACCGGGGAGCTGTTTTTT.

This clone was found a few times. V usage is TRBV5-6 and J usage is TRBJ2-1, with 10 nucleotides matching TRBD2. CDR1 is SGHDT and CDR2 is YYEEEE in the germline V gene. V lost 2 bases and J lost 3; bases outside the gene matches: 5. There are 16 residues in the CDR3. The CDR3 is CASSFLAGDRYNEQFF. The CDR3 DNA reads TGTGCCAGCAGCTTTCTAGCGGGGGACCGCTACAATGAGCAGTTCTTC.

J is TRBJ2-3 and V is TRBV6-4; 8 positions agree with TRBD1. Trimming at V came to 6 bases and at J to 4 bases, leaving 6 bases not matched to a gene. This CDR3 has 14 residues. CDR1 and CDR2 (germline): MRHNA, SNTAGT. Written as DNA, the CDR3 is TGTGCCAGCAGCTGGACAGGGAGCGCAGATACGCAGTATTTT. Protein sequence: CASSWTGSADTQYF.

This clone was observed a handful of times. The V gene is TRBV6-5, the J gene TRBJ1-2; D possibly corresponds to TRBD1 (6 bases). The CDR3 runs to 14 residues. Trimming stripped 7 bases from V and 4 bases from J, with 16 bases between. CDR1 and CDR2 (germline): MNHEY, SVGAGI. The chain's CDR3 is CASIQGPNSYGYTF. The CDR3 nucleotides read TGTGCCAGCATACAGGGACCCAACAGCTATGGCTACACCTTC.

V is TRBV30 and J is TRBJ1-2; weak D call: TRBD1 (5 bases). Germline CDR1 is GTSNPN and CDR2 is SVGIG (reference sequence). The V and J ends lost 2 bases and 8 bases respectively, with 15 bases between them. This CDR3 has 13 amino acids. The CDR3 loop is CAWSNRSSGGYTF. In DNA form, the CDR3 reads TGTGCCTGGAGTAACAGGTCGTCGGGCGGCTACACCTTC. The entire variable domain, with the rest obtained from reference TRBV30 and TRBJ1-2, is as follows: SQTIHQWPATLVQPVGSPLSLECTVEGTSNPNLYWYRQAAGRGLQLLFYSVGIGQISSEVPQNLSASRPQDRQFILSSKKLLLSDSGFYLCAWSNRSSGGYTFGSGTRLTVV.

The gene calls are TRBV7-9 and TRBJ1-1, with 8 nucleotides matching TRBD1. Germline V gene lookup returns CDR1 SEHNR and CDR2 FQNEAQ (reference sequence). V lost 3 bases to trimming and J lost 1 base; unmatched junction nucleotides: 1. There are 14 residues in the CDR3. The CDR3 DNA reads as TGTGCCAGCAGCTTCGGACAGGGGAACACTGAAGCTTTCTTT. Its protein product is CASSFGQGNTEAFF.

The V and J genes are TRBV11-3 and TRBJ2-1; D perhaps matches TRBD2 (5 bases). V was cut by 1 base and J by 6 bases, with 7 bases left in between. Per the germline V gene, CDR1 is SGHNT and CDR2 is YENEEA. The CDR3 length is 13 residues. DNA for the CDR3: TGTGCCAGCAGCTTAGGCCGGGGCAATGAGCAGTTCTTC. Translation gives CASSLGRGNEQFF. Full variable domain (outside the CDR3, taken from reference TRBV11-3 and TRBJ2-1): EAGVVQSPRYKIIEKKQPVAFWCNPISGHNTLYWYLQNLGQGPELLIRYENEEAVDDSQLPKDRFSAERLKGVDSTLKIQPAELGDSAVYLCASSLGRGNEQFFGPGTRLTVL.

This clone was seen more than once but under ten times. This chain connects TRBV7-9 to TRBJ1-1; 8 nucleotides align to TRBD1. The ends lost 4 bases at V and 2 bases at J; junction bases unmatched: 6. Germline values: CDR1 SEHNR, CDR2 FQNEAQ (reference sequence). This CDR3 comprises 15 residues. The CDR3 sequence: CASSSRQGTNTEAFF. The CDR3 bases are TGTGCCAGCAGCTCCAGACAGGGGACTAACACTGAAGCTTTCTTT.

V gene TRBV18 combines with J gene TRBJ2-5; D possibly corresponds to TRBD2 (6 bases). The CDR3 spans 17 residues. CDR1 and CDR2 (germline): KGHSH, LQKENI. The germline V and J ends were trimmed by 5 bases and 5 bases, with 24 bases remaining between them. CDR3: CASSSGTRDSSGETQYF. Here the CDR3 DNA reads TGTGCCAGCTCAAGCGGAACGCGGGACTCCTCGGGGGAGACCCAGTACTTC. Full variable domain (missing parts from reference TRBV18 and TRBJ2-5): NAGVMQNPRHLVRRRGQEARLRCSPMKGHSHVYWYRQLPEEGLKFMVYLQKENIIDESGMPKERFSAEFPKEGPSILRIQQVVRGDSAAYFCASSSGTRDSSGETQYFGPGTRLLVL.

This clone was found a few times. The V call is TRBV6-1, the J call TRBJ1-5; 7 nucleotides match TRBD1. CDR1 and CDR2 from the germline V gene are MNHNS and SASEGT. This CDR3 is 15 amino acids long. J was trimmed by 7 bases and V by 7 bases; bases with no gene match: 13. CDR3 in amino acids: CASTSRGNRDQPQHF. CDR3 in DNA: TGTGCCAGCACCTCCAGGGGGAACAGGGACCAGCCCCAGCATTTT.

In regard to this clone: This likely reflects a read error, since a far larger clone is one base away. This rearrangement joins TRBV19 to TRBJ2-2, with 8 positions matching TRBD1. The junction had 11 bases not matched to a gene; V was cut back by 3 bases and J by 8 bases. The V gene's germline CDR1 is LNHDA and CDR2 SQIVND (reference sequence). The CDR3 consists of 16 residues. This chain's CDR3 is CASSIGQGVWLGELFF. The CDR3 DNA reads as TGTGCCAGTAGTATCGGACAGGGAGTATGGTTAGGGGAGCTGTTTTTT.

The J gene is TRBJ1-2, the V gene TRBV30; TRBD1 is a possible D gene (5 bases). CDR3 size: 15 residues. CDR1 and CDR2 (germline): GTSNPN, SVGIG (reference sequence). Trimming pared 0 bases from V and 0 bases from J, leaving 11 bases between. The DNA for the CDR3 is TGTGCCTGGAGTGTACAGGACCCAGCTAACTATGGCTACACCTTC. Its translation: CAWSVQDPANYGYTF. The entire variable domain, with the rest obtained from reference TRBV30 and TRBJ1-2, is as follows: SQTIHQWPATLVQPVGSPLSLECTVEGTSNPNLYWYRQAAGRGLQLLFYSVGIGQISSEVPQNLSASRPQDRQFILSSKKLLLSDSGFYLCAWSVQDPANYGYTFGSGTRLTVV.

This clone has just one count. V usage is TRBV5-1 and J usage is TRBJ1-6; no clear D gene. The CDR3 extends over 16 amino acids. Trimming left V 0 bases short and J 7 bases short, with 14 bases between. Germline-derived CDR1 and CDR2 are SGHRS and YFSETQ. The CDR3 nucleotides read TGCGCCAGCAGCTTGGCCTCGGAGAAAGCGAATTCACCCCTCCACTTT. Protein sequence: CASSLASEKANSPLHF.

V and J are TRBV5-1 and TRBJ1-6; 10 bases align to TRBD1. Losses at the gene ends were 3 bases for V and 9 bases for J; bases not matched to a gene: 6. There are 15 residues in the CDR3. In germline, CDR1 is SGHRS, CDR2 YFSETQ. The CDR3 spells CASSSGTGAGSPLHF. The CDR3 region has the DNA TGCGCCAGCAGCTCCGGGACAGGGGCCGGTTCACCCCTCCACTTT. Filled out from reference TRBV5-1 and TRBJ1-6, the complete variable domain reads KAGVTQTPRYLIKTRGQQVTLSCSPISGHRSVSWYQQTPGQGLQFLFEYFSETQRNKGNFPGRFSGRQFSNSRSEMNVSTLELGDSALYLCASSSGTGAGSPLHFGNGTRLTVT.

The genes are TRBV6-1 and TRBJ1-1; D gene uncertain. The germline CDR1 and CDR2 sequences are MNHNS and SASEGT. The length of the CDR3 is 13 residues. V shed 7 bases and J shed 2 bases, with 11 bases lying between them. The CDR3: CASISTLNTEAFF. CDR3 coding DNA: TGTGCCAGCATTAGCACCTTAAACACTGAAGCTTTCTTT.

This clone was observed a single time. The rearrangement uses TRBV9 and TRBJ2-1; D possibly corresponds to TRBD2 (7 bases). Trimming took off 0 bases at V and 4 bases at J, with 14 bases between the two ends. Per germline, CDR1 SGDLS and CDR2 YYNGEE. The CDR3 length is 16 residues. The CDR3 coding sequence is TGTGCCAGCAGCGTAGTGGGCGGGGGCTTTTACAATGAGCAGTTCTTC. Translation gives CASSVVGGGFYNEQFF.

There are a few counts of this clone. V is TRBV5-4 and J is TRBJ2-3; 15 nucleotides match TRBD2. This CDR3 is built from 15 residues. V shed 4 bases, J shed 4 bases, and the junction held 1 base outside the gene matches. Germline assignment: CDR1 SGHNT and CDR2 YYREEE (reference sequence). In DNA, the CDR3 is TGTGCCAGCAGCCGGACTAGCGGGGGGGCAGATACGCAGTATTTT. Translation gives CASSRTSGGADTQYF.

This chain joins TRBV30 and TRBJ1-1; D gene uncertain. V was pared by 4 bases and J by 1 base, with 10 bases between. The CDR3 runs to 13 residues. CDR1 is GTSNPN, CDR2 SVGIG, per germline (reference sequence). CDR3 protein: CAWTPEGNTEAFF. The CDR3 DNA follows: TGTGCCTGGACCCCGGAGGGGAACACTGAAGCTTTCTTT.

This clone was counted once. The genes are TRBV6-1 and TRBJ1-3, with D possibly TRBD1 on 5 matching bases. Trimming pared 5 bases from V and 0 bases from J, leaving 11 bases between. There are 15 residues in the CDR3. Germline assignment: CDR1 MNHNS and CDR2 SASEGT. The CDR3 DNA reads TGTGCCAGCAGTCCAACAGGATACTCTGGAAACACCATATATTTT. This translates into CASSPTGYSGNTIYF.

This chain uses TRBV10-2 with TRBJ1-5, with TRBD1 matching over 7 bases. The CDR3 is made up of 13 amino acids. Germline V lookup: CDR1 WSHSY, CDR2 SAAADI. V trimming: 4 bases; J trimming: 5 bases; junction bases outside the gene matches: 2. This CDR3 reads CASSGDSYQPQHF. The CDR3 nucleotides read TGCGCCAGCAGTGGGGACAGCTATCAGCCCCAGCATTTT.

The chain combines TRBV5-1 with TRBJ1-1, with a tentative D call TRBD1 (6 bases). The CDR3 is made up of 13 amino acids. V was shortened by 7 bases and J by 2 bases, with 12 bases between the two germline ends. Germline assignment: CDR1 SGHRS and CDR2 YFSETQ. The DNA for the CDR3 is TGCGCCAGCCGGGCGGGGGCAAACACTGAAGCTTTCTTT. Protein: CASRAGANTEAFF.

The rearrangement links TRBV4-2 to TRBJ2-1; D remains unclear. Per germline, CDR1 LGHNA and CDR2 YNFKEQ. CDR3 size: 16 residues. Trimming removed 3 bases from V and 5 bases from J, with 17 bases in between. The CDR3 DNA reads as TGTGCCAGCAGCCAGTGGGTGCGGCAATTTAACAATGAGCAGTTCTTC. Its translation: CASSQWVRQFNNEQFF.